This TCR beta chain was recorded in a study of T cell responses to AZD1222 COVID-19 vaccine. Study observations and caveats: In the spike-specific TCR repertoire, nearly half reportedly target unmutated variant regions. Clonal diversity may have been underestimated in mostly white British donors. Baseline seropositivity occurred in only a handful of AZD1222 recipients.

Libraries were prepared by immunoSEQ multiplex PCR; TCRdb keeps only in-frame clonotypes and omits some of them. The sample lists tens of thousands of clones; about nine tenths were seen once. A note on this clone: Its antigen is not identified.

Germline lookup yields CDR1 LGHNA and CDR2 YNFKEQ. There are 13 residues in the CDR3. Unmatched junction bases numbered 3, after V lost 1 base and J lost 8 bases. The chain employs TRBV4-2 and TRBJ1-1; TRBD1 agrees at 8 bases. The source is an adult who received the AZD1222 COVID-19 vaccine. The specimen was peripheral blood, collected 28 days after the second AZD1222 dose. The CDR3 sequence: CASSQVGDREAFF. CDR3 DNA sequence: TGTGCCAGCAGCCAAGTGGGGGACAGGGAAGCTTTCTTT.